These 28 T cell receptor beta chains originate from one sample sequenced in a study of cytomegalovirus exposure and HLA in healthy donors. In the PCR, 60 Vbeta and 13 Jbeta primers were used. Repertoires were generated with immunoSEQ multiplex PCR, while TCRdb's copy carries only in-frame clones and drops some. The table has around 150,000 clones, roughly 80% seen once; the top ten hold about 10%. The sample consisted of PBMCs. Source of these receptors: a young man in good health and CMV-seropositive.

The CDR3 coding sequence is TGTGCCAGCAGTTTGGGGGGACAGGGGTATCACGAGCAGTACTTC. It translates to CASSLGGQGYHEQYF. The rearrangement links TRBV28 to TRBJ2-7; the match to TRBD1 covers 10 bases. Germline V gene data show CDR1 as MDHEN and CDR2 as SYDVKM. The CDR3 sequence is 15 residues long. Unmatched junction bases numbered 7, after V lost 3 bases and J lost 5 bases.

This clone has a single count. The chain carries TRBV14 and TRBJ2-1; 8 bases line up with TRBD2. Trimming cost V 0 bases and J 0 bases; bases outside gene matches: 22. CDR1 and CDR2 from the germline V gene are SGHDN and FVKESK. CDR3 size: 23 residues. CDR3 residues: CASSQDPRFSVTSGLSSYNEQFF. DNA of the CDR3: TGTGCCAGCAGCCAAGATCCTCGGTTTTCGGTCACTAGCGGCCTTAGCTCCTACAATGAGCAGTTCTTC.

The rearrangement joins TRBV7-7 to TRBJ2-1, with D perhaps TRBD2 (5 bases). Germline CDR1 is SSHAT and CDR2 is FNYEAQ (reference sequence). The CDR3 spans 14 residues. V dropped 2 bases and J dropped 9 bases, with 14 bases sitting between them. The DNA of the CDR3 is TGTGCCAGCAGCTTACTACCTCGGGAAGGTGAGCAGTTCTTC. Translating gives CASSLLPREGEQFF.

The chain links TRBV9 to TRBJ1-2, with TRBD1 matching 9 bases. This CDR3 has 18 amino acids. Looked up from germline, CDR1 is SGDLS and CDR2 is YYNGEE. Trimming cost V 4 bases and J 8 bases; bases outside gene matches: 21. The CDR3: CASSPYGQGTGLAGGYTF. CDR3 nucleotides: TGTGCCAGCAGCCCTTATGGACAGGGGACTGGCCTCGCGGGAGGCTACACCTTC.

The chain is built from TRBV2 and TRBJ2-2; 8 positions match TRBD2. The CDR3 contains 14 residues. The ends lost 7 bases at V and 7 bases at J; junction bases unmatched: 8. CDR1 and CDR2 (germline): SNHLY, FYNNEI. CDR3 amino acids: CASTREERGGELFF. Written as DNA, the CDR3 is TGTGCCAGCACGCGGGAGGAAAGGGGCGGGGAGCTGTTTTTT. Variable domain in full (rest from reference TRBV2 and TRBJ2-2): EPEVTQTPSHQVTQMGQEVILRCVPISNHLYFYWYRQILGQKVEFLVSFYNNEISEKSEIFDDQFSVERPDGSNFTLKIRSTKLEDSAMYFCASTREERGGELFFGEGSRLTVL.

This clone was seen a single time. The V gene is TRBV7-3, the J gene TRBJ1-2, with 7 bases that match TRBD1. J was trimmed by 6 bases and V by 4 bases; bases with no gene match: 2. Germline assignment: CDR1 SGHTA and CDR2 FQGTGA. The CDR3 contains 12 residues. The DNA of the CDR3 is TGTGCCAGCAGCTCGGACAGGCATGGCTACACCTTC. It encodes CASSSDRHGYTF.

The rearrangement joins TRBV7-9 to TRBJ1-2, with D possibly matching TRBD1 (5 bases). The germline CDR1 and CDR2 sequences are SEHNR and FQNEAQ (reference sequence). Between the trimmed V and J ends, which lost 7 bases and 1 base, there was a span of 22 bases. The length of the CDR3 is 17 residues. The CDR3 DNA reads TGTGCCAGCAACGGACCTATTCGGGGGGGAAGTAACTATGGCTACACCTTC. As protein: CASNGPIRGGSNYGYTF.

This clone showed up just once. The rearrangement links TRBV7-2 to TRBJ1-3; D call uncertain. CDR3 length: 16 residues. Trimming took off 1 base at V and 5 bases at J, with 15 bases between the two ends. Germline values: CDR1 SGHTA, CDR2 FQGNSA. The CDR3 loop is CASSLGVGRDRNTIYF. CDR3 nucleotide sequence: TGTGCCAGCAGCTTAGGGGTGGGCCGGGATAGAAACACCATATATTTT.

The rearrangement joins TRBV6-1 to TRBJ2-3; 10 nucleotides match TRBD2. Germline values: CDR1 MNHNS, CDR2 SASEGT. The CDR3 is made up of 15 amino acids. The trim removed 1 base at V and 4 bases at J, leaving 2 bases unmatched. The CDR3 sequence: CASSEVTSGADTQYF. Here the CDR3 DNA reads TGTGCCAGCAGTGAAGTAACTAGCGGGGCAGATACGCAGTATTTT.

This chain links TRBV19 with TRBJ2-2, with D perhaps TRBD1 (5 bases). The CDR3 spans 14 residues. CDR1 is LNHDA and CDR2 is SQIVND in the germline V gene (reference sequence). Trimming removed 6 bases at V and 3 bases at J, with 11 bases between. CDR3 residues: CASRRQGDTGELFF. CDR3 coding DNA: TGTGCCAGTAGGAGGCAGGGTGACACCGGGGAGCTGTTTTTT.

The chain employs TRBV9 and TRBJ1-1, with TRBD1 matching over 10 bases. Germline CDR1 and CDR2: SGDLS and YYNGEE. The CDR3 runs 13 residues. V lost 3 bases, J lost 12 bases, and 8 bases stayed unmatched. The CDR3 nucleotides read TGTGCCAGCAGCGGACGGGACAGGGGCGACACTTTCTTT. This encodes CASSGRDRGDTFF.

This chain's CDR3 is CASSPPLAGASNTGELFF. DNA of the CDR3: TGTGCCAGCAGCCCCCCGCTAGCGGGAGCTTCGAACACCGGGGAGCTGTTTTTT. The chain joins TRBV11-2 to TRBJ2-2; 10 nucleotides match TRBD2. CDR3 size: 18 residues. Trimming cost V 5 bases and J 0 bases; bases outside gene matches: 9. Germline values: CDR1 SGHAT, CDR2 FQNNGV.

The rearrangement joins TRBV2 to TRBJ2-2, with 7 bases aligning to TRBD1. The length of the CDR3 is 14 residues. The J segment lost 8 bases and the V segment lost 6 bases, leaving 9 bases of the junction unmatched. Per germline, CDR1 SNHLY and CDR2 FYNNEI. The CDR3 here is CASRGDSSSGELFF. The CDR3 DNA sequence: TGTGCCAGCAGGGGGGACAGCTCGTCAGGGGAGCTGTTTTTT.

J is TRBJ2-3 and V is TRBV7-3; perhaps TRBD2 as D (6 bases). Germline CDR1 SGHTA, CDR2 FQGTGA. The CDR3 sequence is 12 residues long. V lost 2 bases to trimming and J lost 9 bases, with 9 bases between them. CDR3 coding DNA: TGTGCCAGCAGCTTAGATGGAGGGACGCAGTATTTT. Amino acids: CASSLDGGTQYF.

This clone was recorded only once. CDR3 bases: TGCAGCGTTGACAGTGTCCCCCGCATGAACACTGAAGCTTTCTTT. This encodes CSVDSVPRMNTEAFF. The chain joins TRBV29-1 to TRBJ1-1, with D unclear. The germline V gene encodes CDR1 SQVTM and CDR2 ANQGSEA. The germline V and J ends were trimmed by 3 bases and 0 bases, with 14 bases remaining between them. This CDR3 region has 15 residues.

This chain joins TRBV9 and TRBJ2-2, with D uncertain. V gave up 3 bases and J gave up 6 bases, with 9 bases separating them. Germline V gives CDR1 SGDLS, CDR2 YYNGEE. The CDR3 loop spans 13 amino acids. CDR3 bases: TGTGCCAGCAGCGCCTCGGTTCCCGGGGAGCTGTTTTTT. It specifies CASSASVPGELFF.

The chain joins TRBV7-6 to TRBJ2-5; 7 bases are a match to TRBD1. Germline lookup yields CDR1 SGHVS and CDR2 FNYEAQ. The CDR3 totals 16 residues. J gave up 5 bases and V 1 base, and 10 bases lay outside the gene matches. Here the CDR3 DNA reads TGTGCCAGCAGCTTAGTCAGACAGGGCGCCCCGGAGACCCAGTACTTC. Protein sequence: CASSLVRQGAPETQYF.

The genes are TRBV5-1 and TRBJ2-7, with 11 nucleotides matching TRBD2. CDR3 length: 15 amino acids. Germline CDR1 and CDR2: SGHRS and YFSETQ. The J segment lost 3 bases and the V segment lost 5 bases, leaving 7 bases of the junction unmatched. The CDR3 loop reads CASRGGLAENYEQYF. The CDR3 DNA follows: TGCGCCAGCAGGGGGGGACTAGCGGAAAACTACGAGCAGTACTTC.

V usage is TRBV5-5 and J usage is TRBJ1-1; 7 nucleotides match TRBD1. Germline CDR1 SGHKS, CDR2 YYEKEE (reference sequence). The length of the CDR3 is 13 residues. V lost 5 bases, J lost 3 bases, and 4 bases stayed unmatched. The DNA of the CDR3 is TGTGCCAGCAGAGTAGACAGGGACACTGAAGCTTTCTTT. Amino acid sequence: CASRVDRDTEAFF.

The chain carries TRBV4-1 and TRBJ2-7; TRBD2 aligns across 7 bases. Germline V lookup: CDR1 MGHRA, CDR2 YSYEKL. The V gene end was trimmed by 0 bases and the J gene end by 2 bases; junction bases not matched to a gene: 4. There are 15 residues in the CDR3. CDR3 sequence (DNA): TGCGCCAGCAGCCAAGATGGGGGAGGGACCTACGAGCAGTACTTC. It encodes CASSQDGGGTYEQYF.

The gene calls are TRBV18 and TRBJ2-3; 7 bases agree with TRBD2. Per the germline V gene, CDR1 is KGHSH and CDR2 is LQKENI. Trimming at V came to 3 bases and at J to 2 bases, leaving 8 bases not matched to a gene. The CDR3 is 16 amino acids. The CDR3 spells CASSPDGGVPTDTQYF. The CDR3 nucleotides are TGTGCCAGCTCACCGGATGGGGGGGTTCCCACAGATACGCAGTATTTT.

This clone was counted a few times. The genes are TRBV30 and TRBJ1-3; D not certain. The CDR3 loop spans 13 amino acids. Germline assignment: CDR1 GTSNPN and CDR2 SVGIG (reference sequence). V gave up 3 bases and J gave up 0 bases, with 6 bases separating them. CDR3 in DNA: TGTGCCTGGAGACTTTACTCTGGAAACACCATATATTTT. It translates to CAWRLYSGNTIYF.

This clone was observed once. The sample carries other DNA sequences with the same CDR3. V and J are TRBV7-8 and TRBJ1-1; D is unresolved. V lost 7 bases, J lost 4 bases, and 10 bases lay in between. The germline CDR1 and CDR2 sequences are SGHVS and FQNEAQ. The CDR3 totals 12 residues. Here the CDR3 reads CASTPTGTEAFF. The CDR3 nucleotides are TGTGCCAGCACCCCAACGGGCACTGAAGCTTTCTTT.

The chain recombines TRBV28 with TRBJ2-3, with a tentative D call TRBD2 (5 bases). V was shortened by 3 bases and J by 2 bases, with 15 bases between the two germline ends. Germline lookup yields CDR1 MDHEN and CDR2 SYDVKM. The CDR3 has 16 amino acids. The CDR3 region is CASSFLGGLPTDTQYF. CDR3 sequence (DNA): TGTGCCAGCAGTTTTCTTGGCGGACTCCCCACAGATACGCAGTATTTT.

The chain is built from TRBV10-1 and TRBJ2-7; 9 positions agree with TRBD1. V was pared by 9 bases and J by 4 bases, with 13 bases of the junction left unmatched. The CDR3 runs 15 residues. Germline lookup yields CDR1 WNHNN and CDR2 SYGVQD (reference sequence). This CDR3 is CASSTGTGNMYEQYF. The CDR3 DNA is TGCGCCAGTAGCACCGGGACAGGGAATATGTACGAGCAGTACTTC.

V is TRBV5-1 and J is TRBJ2-2, with TRBD2 as a possible D gene (6 bases). The CDR3 spans 12 residues. V was shortened by 3 bases and J by 10 bases, with 10 bases between the two germline ends. CDR1 and CDR2 from the germline V gene are SGHRS and YFSETQ. Written as DNA, the CDR3 is TGCGCCAGCAGCTCATCGGGGGTGGAGCTGTTTTTT. This encodes CASSSSGVELFF.

V gene TRBV9 combines with J gene TRBJ2-1, with 7 positions matching TRBD2. The CDR3 has 17 residues. The V gene's germline CDR1 is SGDLS and CDR2 YYNGEE. The V and J ends lost 4 bases and 0 bases, in that order; junction bases with no gene match: 10. The CDR3 protein is CASSPQAGGSSYNEQFF. The DNA of the CDR3 is TGTGCCAGCAGCCCTCAGGCGGGCGGGAGCTCCTACAATGAGCAGTTCTTC.

This clone was observed a single time. The chain carries TRBV6-1 and TRBJ2-7; 7 bases match TRBD2. Germline trimming cut 1 base from V and 0 bases from J; bases unmatched to any gene: 6. The V gene's germline CDR1 is MNHNS and CDR2 SASEGT. The CDR3 is made up of 16 amino acids. The CDR3 nucleotides read TGTGCCAGCAGTGAAGGGTGGGGGAGGGCCTCCTACGAGCAGTACTTC. Amino acid sequence: CASSEGWGRASYEQYF.